A selection of T cell receptor beta chains follows, all from one sample in a study of T cell responses to AZD1222 COVID-19 vaccine. Only in-frame clones appear in the TCRdb table, and some are missing; sequencing was by immunoSEQ multiplex PCR. The sample records 150,000 to 200,000 clones, about 90% being singletons. Sequences were derived from peripheral blood, sampled 28 days after the second AZD1222 dose. The source is an adult who received the AZD1222 COVID-19 vaccine. Both conserved end residues are part of each CDR3. D genes are given only for firm matches. Only part of the rows carry a size: once, few, many, or a class if the clone is expanded.

cdr3_length,v_call,j_call,clone_size,d_call,cdr3_aa,cdr3_nt
14,TRBV6-2/TRBV6-3,TRBJ2-3,NA,NA,CASSWTIGPDTQYF,TGTGCCAGCAGTTGGACTATAGGGCCAGATACGCAGTATTTT
13,TRBV4-3,TRBJ1-6,NA,NA,CASSQDLNSPLHF,TGCGCCAGCAGCCAAGATCTTAATTCACCCCTCCACTTT
14,TRBV3-1/TRBV3-2,TRBJ1-2,once,TRBD1,CASSQTGSVYGYTF,TGTGCCAGCAGCCAGACAGGGTCGGTCTATGGCTACACCTTC
15,TRBV9,TRBJ2-7,NA,TRBD1,CASSIGQGASYEQYF,TGTGCCAGCAGCATCGGACAGGGCGCTTCCTACGAGCAGTACTTC
14,TRBV10-3,TRBJ1-2,NA,NA,CAISESPTIYGYTF,TGTGCCATCAGTGAGTCACCCACAATCTATGGCTACACCTTC
16,TRBV9,TRBJ1-5,NA,TRBD1,CASSVGSGTANQPQHF,TGTGCCAGCAGCGTAGGATCCGGGACAGCCAATCAGCCCCAGCATTTT
16,TRBV6-2/TRBV6-3,TRBJ2-3,NA,TRBD2,CASSYITSGPYDTQYF,TGTGCCAGCAGTTACATTACTAGCGGGCCTTACGATACGCAGTATTTT
13,TRBV29-1,TRBJ1-3,NA,NA,CSVLGGNGNTIYF,TGCAGCGTTTTGGGGGGTAACGGAAACACCATATATTTT
14,TRBV19,TRBJ2-3,NA,NA,CASSFLASTDTQYF,TGTGCCAGTAGTTTTCTAGCGAGCACAGATACGCAGTATTTT
18,TRBV9,TRBJ2-3,NA,TRBD1,CASSVDPSGQGGTDTQYF,TGTGCCAGCAGCGTGGACCCCTCGGGACAGGGTGGCACAGATACGCAGTATTTT
21,TRBV3-1/TRBV3-2,TRBJ2-5,NA,TRBD2,CASSQDRGMSLPSGVRETQYF,TGTGCCAGCAGCCAAGATCGGGGCATGAGCCTACCAAGCGGGGTCCGGGAGACCCAGTACTTC
13,TRBV28,TRBJ1-6,NA,NA,CATEALDNSPLHF,TGTGCCACCGAGGCCCTTGATAATTCACCCCTCCACTTT
15,TRBV7-2,TRBJ2-3,NA,NA,CASSPEGGRTDTQYF,TGTGCCAGCAGCCCGGAGGGGGGGCGCACAGATACGCAGTATTTT
12,TRBV6-5,TRBJ2-1,NA,NA,CASSYSTNEQFF,TGTGCCAGCAGTTACTCAACCAATGAGCAGTTCTTC
18,TRBV11-2,TRBJ2-3,NA,TRBD2,CASSPDRGQTSGRDTQYF,TGTGCCAGCAGCCCAGACAGGGGGCAGACTAGCGGGAGAGATACGCAGTATTTT
13,TRBV10-3,TRBJ1-5,NA,NA,CAISESYIQPQHF,TGTGCCATCAGTGAGTCGTATATTCAGCCCCAGCATTTT
13,TRBV6-1,TRBJ2-7,NA,NA,CASSELEGTEQYF,TGTGCCAGCAGTGAATTAGAGGGGACCGAGCAGTACTTC
15,TRBV3-1/TRBV3-2,TRBJ1-2,NA,TRBD1,CASSVPGQGRYGYTF,TGTGCCAGCAGCGTTCCGGGACAGGGCCGCTATGGCTACACCTTC
15,TRBV6-5,TRBJ1-2,NA,NA,CASSYGGSALRGYTF,TGTGCCAGCAGTTACGGGGGATCGGCCCTACGTGGCTACACCTTC
15,TRBV28,TRBJ1-2,NA,NA,CASSPGHISNYGYTF,TGTGCCAGCAGTCCGGGGCACATCTCTAACTATGGCTACACCTTC
15,TRBV13,TRBJ1-6,NA,NA,CASSGGTRGNSPLHF,TGTGCCAGCAGCGGAGGGACCCGCGGAAATTCACCCCTCCACTTT
14,TRBV6-5,TRBJ1-3,NA,TRBD1,CASRTGDRGNTIYF,TGTGCCAGCCGTACAGGGGACAGAGGAAACACCATATATTTT
14,TRBV6-6,TRBJ1-5,few,TRBD1,CASSRGQGDQPQHF,TGTGCCAGCAGCAGGGGACAGGGTGATCAGCCCCAGCATTTT
17,TRBV27,TRBJ1-3,once,NA,CASSLVWPVNSGNTIYF,TGTGCCAGCAGTTTAGTCTGGCCAGTCAACTCTGGAAACACCATATATTTT
15,TRBV27,TRBJ2-7,NA,TRBD1,CASSLTGQTTYEQYF,TGTGCCAGCAGTTTGACGGGACAGACTACCTACGAGCAGTACTTC
15,TRBV7-6,TRBJ1-4,NA,NA,CASSNPTGGAEKLFF,TGTGCCAGCAGCAATCCGACAGGCGGAGCTGAAAAACTGTTTTTT
16,TRBV2,TRBJ2-3,NA,NA,CASTPSPGEGTDTQYF,TGTGCCAGCACCCCAAGTCCAGGGGAGGGCACAGATACGCAGTATTTT
14,TRBV10-3,TRBJ1-1,few,NA,CAIRGQQDNTEAFF,TGTGCCATCAGAGGACAGCAGGATAACACTGAAGCTTTCTTT